The TCR beta chain described here comes from a study of control samples from healthy donors and cancer patients. Clones were read by immunoSEQ multiplex PCR, and TCRdb kept only the in-frame ones, dropping some. The repertoire has approximately 59,000 clones, 80% to 90% of them found once; the top ten carry roughly 13%. Germline V gives CDR1 SNHLY, CDR2 FYNNEI. V lost 6 bases to trimming and J lost 8 bases, with 14 bases between them. This CDR3 region has 13 residues. V is TRBV2 and J is TRBJ2-1, with D perhaps assigned TRBD1 or TRBD2 (6 bases each). The sequenced material came from PBMCs. This receptor was taken from a woman aged 60-75 years with lung cancer. CDR3 DNA sequence: TGTGCCAGCAGAGTACACAGGGAGGATGAGCAGTTCTTC. Translating it yields CASRVHREDEQFF.